This T cell receptor beta chain was identified in a study of CXCR3-negative and CXCR3-positive naive CD8 T cells. Broader study findings: Cryopreservation partially lowered CXCR3 expression, so most assays used fresh PBMCs. Diversity ran similarly high across both naive subsets but far lower in memory CD8+ cells.

Preparation of TRB cDNA libraries relied on 5' RACE carrying UMI labels. From the 5' RACE reads, TCRdb lists one entry per CDR3 protein and no DNA. The sample includes about 130,000 distinct CDR3 sequences. Worth noting for this clonotype: The antigen is undetermined.

This CDR3 region has 15 residues. Germline V lookup: CDR1 KGHDR, CDR2 SFDVKD. The TCR was taken from a human donor in good health. Some clones in this sample may be carry-over from other donors' samples. The material sequenced was naive CXCR3- CD8+ T cells from blood. The subset: CD45RO-CCR7+CD27+CD95- naive CD8+ T cells lacking CXCR3 (TNR3-). The rearrangement uses TRBV24-1 and TRBJ2-7. The CDR3 spells CATSDRTDRSYEQYF.